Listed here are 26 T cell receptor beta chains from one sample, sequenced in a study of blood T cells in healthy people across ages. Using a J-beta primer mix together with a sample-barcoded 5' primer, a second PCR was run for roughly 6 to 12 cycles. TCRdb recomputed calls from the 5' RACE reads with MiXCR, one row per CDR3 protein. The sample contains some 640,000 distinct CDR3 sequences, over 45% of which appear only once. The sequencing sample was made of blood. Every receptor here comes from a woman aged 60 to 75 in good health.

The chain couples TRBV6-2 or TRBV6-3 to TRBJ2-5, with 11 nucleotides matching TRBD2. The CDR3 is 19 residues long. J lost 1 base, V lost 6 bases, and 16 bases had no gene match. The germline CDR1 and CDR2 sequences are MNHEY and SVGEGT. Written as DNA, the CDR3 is TGTGCCAGCAGCCTCACTAGCGGGAGAGCCCTCCCCCCCCAAGAGACCCAGTACTTC. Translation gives CASSLTSGRALPPQETQYF.

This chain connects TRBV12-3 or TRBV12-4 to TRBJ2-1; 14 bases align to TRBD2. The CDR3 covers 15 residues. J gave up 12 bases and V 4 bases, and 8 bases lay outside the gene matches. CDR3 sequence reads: CASSSQTGTSGRQFF. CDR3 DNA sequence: TGTGCCAGCAGTTCCCAAACTGGGACTAGCGGGAGGCAGTTCTTC.

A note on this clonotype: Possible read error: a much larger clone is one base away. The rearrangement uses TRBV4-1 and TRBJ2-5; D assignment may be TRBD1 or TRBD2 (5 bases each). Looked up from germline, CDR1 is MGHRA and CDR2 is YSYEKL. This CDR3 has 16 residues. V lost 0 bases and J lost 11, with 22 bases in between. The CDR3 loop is CASSQDGLEGGGEQYF. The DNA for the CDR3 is TGCGCCAGCAGCCAAGATGGGCTAGAGGGTGGGGGTGAGCAGTACTTC.

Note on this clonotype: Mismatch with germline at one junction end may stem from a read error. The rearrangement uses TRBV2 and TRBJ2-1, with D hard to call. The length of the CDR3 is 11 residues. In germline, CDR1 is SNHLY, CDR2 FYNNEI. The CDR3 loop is CASSGTDERFF. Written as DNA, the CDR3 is TGTGCCAGCAGTGGTACAGATGAGCGGTTCTTC.

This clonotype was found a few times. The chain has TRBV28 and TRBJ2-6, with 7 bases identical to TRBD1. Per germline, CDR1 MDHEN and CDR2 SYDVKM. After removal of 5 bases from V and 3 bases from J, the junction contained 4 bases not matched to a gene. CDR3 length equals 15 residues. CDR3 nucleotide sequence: TGTGCCAGCAGTCGAAGGGGGCTTGGGGCCAACGTCCTGACTTTC. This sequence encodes CASSRRGLGANVLTF.

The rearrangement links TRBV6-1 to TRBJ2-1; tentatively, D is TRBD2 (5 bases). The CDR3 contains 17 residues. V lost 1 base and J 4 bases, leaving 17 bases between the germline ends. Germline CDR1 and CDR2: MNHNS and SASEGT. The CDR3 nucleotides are TGTGCCAGCAGTGAAGAAGGAGGTAGCGAACATTACAATGAGCAGTTCTTC. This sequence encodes CASSEEGGSEHYNEQFF.

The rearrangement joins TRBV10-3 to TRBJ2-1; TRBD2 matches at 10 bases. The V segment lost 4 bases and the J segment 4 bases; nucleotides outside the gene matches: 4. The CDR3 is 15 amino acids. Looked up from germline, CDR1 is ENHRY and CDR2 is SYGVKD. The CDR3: CAISVTSGTYNEQFF. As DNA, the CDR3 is TGTGCCATCAGTGTTACTAGCGGGACATACAATGAGCAGTTCTTC.

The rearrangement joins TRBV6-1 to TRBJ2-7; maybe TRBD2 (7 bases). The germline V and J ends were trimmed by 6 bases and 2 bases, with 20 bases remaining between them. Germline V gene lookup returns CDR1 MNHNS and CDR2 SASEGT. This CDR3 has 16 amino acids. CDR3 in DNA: TGTGCCAGCAGGGGTTGGGGGGGCTATAAGCCCTACGAGCAGTACTTC. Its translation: CASRGWGGYKPYEQYF.

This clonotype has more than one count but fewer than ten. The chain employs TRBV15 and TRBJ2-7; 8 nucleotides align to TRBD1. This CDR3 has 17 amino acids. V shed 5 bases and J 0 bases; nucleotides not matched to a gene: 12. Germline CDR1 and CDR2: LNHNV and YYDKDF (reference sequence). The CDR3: CATSDPGGQGSSYEQYF. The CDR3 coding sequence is TGTGCCACCAGCGATCCTGGAGGACAGGGCAGCTCCTACGAGCAGTACTTC.

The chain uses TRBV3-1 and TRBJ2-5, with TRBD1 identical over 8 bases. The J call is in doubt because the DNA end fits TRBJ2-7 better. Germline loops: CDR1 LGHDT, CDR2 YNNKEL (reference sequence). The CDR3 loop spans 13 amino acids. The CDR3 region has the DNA TGTGCCAGCAGCCAAGCCGACAGGGGCGAGCAGTACTTC. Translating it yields CASSQADRGEQYF.

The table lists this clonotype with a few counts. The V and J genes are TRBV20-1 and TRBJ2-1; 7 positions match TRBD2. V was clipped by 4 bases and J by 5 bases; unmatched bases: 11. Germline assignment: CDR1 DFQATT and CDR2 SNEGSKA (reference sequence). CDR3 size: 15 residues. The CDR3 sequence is CSATRISGVNNEQFF. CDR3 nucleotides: TGCAGTGCTACAAGGATCAGCGGGGTGAACAATGAGCAGTTCTTC.

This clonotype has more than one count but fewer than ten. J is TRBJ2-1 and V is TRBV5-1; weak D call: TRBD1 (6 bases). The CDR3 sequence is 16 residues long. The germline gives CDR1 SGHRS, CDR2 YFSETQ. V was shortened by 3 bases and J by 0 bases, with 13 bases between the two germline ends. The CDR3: CASSSWTDASYNEQFF. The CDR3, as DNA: TGCGCCAGCAGCTCCTGGACAGATGCCTCCTACAATGAGCAGTTCTTC.

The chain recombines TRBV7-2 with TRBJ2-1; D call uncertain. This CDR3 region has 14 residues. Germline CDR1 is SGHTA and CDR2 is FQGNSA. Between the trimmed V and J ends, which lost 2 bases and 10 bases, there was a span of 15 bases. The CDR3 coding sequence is TGTGCCAGCAGCTTATCCCGGGCCTCCTACGAGCAGTTCTTC. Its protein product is CASSLSRASYEQFF.

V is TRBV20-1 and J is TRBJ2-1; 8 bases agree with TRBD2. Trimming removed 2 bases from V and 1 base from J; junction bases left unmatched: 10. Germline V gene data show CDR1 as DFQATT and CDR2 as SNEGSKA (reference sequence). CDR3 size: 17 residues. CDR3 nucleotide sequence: TGCAGTGCTAGAACGAGCCCCGGGAGGGGGTCCTACAATGAGCAGTTCTTC. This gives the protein CSARTSPGRGSYNEQFF.

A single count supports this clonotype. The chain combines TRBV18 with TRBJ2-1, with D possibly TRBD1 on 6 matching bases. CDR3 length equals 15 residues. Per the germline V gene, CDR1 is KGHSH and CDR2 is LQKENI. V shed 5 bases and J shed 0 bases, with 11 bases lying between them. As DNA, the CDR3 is TGTGCCAGCTCAATACAGGGTTACTCCTACAATGAGCAGTTCTTC. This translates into CASSIQGYSYNEQFF. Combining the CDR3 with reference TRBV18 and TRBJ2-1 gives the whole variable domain NAGVMQNPRHLVRRRGQEARLRCSPMKGHSHVYWYRQLPEEGLKFMVYLQKENIIDESGMPKERFSAEFPKEGPSILRIQQVVRGDSAAYFCASSIQGYSYNEQFFGPGTRLTVL.

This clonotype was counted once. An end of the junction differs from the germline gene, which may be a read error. The CDR3 sequence: CASRATGLSYKQYF. The CDR3 DNA reads as TGTGCCAGCAGGGCGACAGGGCTCTCCTACAAGCAGTACTTC. V gene TRBV12-3 or TRBV12-4 combines with J gene TRBJ2-7; TRBD1 aligns across 7 bases. The CDR3 spans 14 residues.

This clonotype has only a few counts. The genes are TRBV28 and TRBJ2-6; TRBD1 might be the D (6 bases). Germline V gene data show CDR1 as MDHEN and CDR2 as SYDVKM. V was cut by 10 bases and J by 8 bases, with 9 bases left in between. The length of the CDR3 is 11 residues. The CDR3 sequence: CATGQPNVLTF. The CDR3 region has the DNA TGTGCCACTGGACAGCCCAACGTCCTGACTTTC.

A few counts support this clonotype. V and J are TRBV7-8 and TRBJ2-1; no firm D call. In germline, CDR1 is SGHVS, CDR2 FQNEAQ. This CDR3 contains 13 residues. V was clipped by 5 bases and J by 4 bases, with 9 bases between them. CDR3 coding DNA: TGTGCCAGCAGCGGTGTAAATTACAATGAGCAGTTCTTC. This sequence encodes CASSGVNYNEQFF.

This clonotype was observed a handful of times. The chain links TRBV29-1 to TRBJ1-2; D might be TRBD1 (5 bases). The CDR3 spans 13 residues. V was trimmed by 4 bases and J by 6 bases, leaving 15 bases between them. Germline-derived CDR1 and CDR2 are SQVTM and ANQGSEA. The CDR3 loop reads CSVGAGPRNGYTF. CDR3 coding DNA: TGCAGCGTTGGGGCAGGGCCAAGGAATGGCTACACCTTC.

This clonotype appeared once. For the CDR3, the DNA is TGTGCCATCACTCTGGCTAGCGGGGGGAAGACAGATACGCAGTATTTT. This sequence encodes CAITLASGGKTDTQYF. J is TRBJ2-3 and V is TRBV10-3; 11 nucleotides align to TRBD2. Germline V gene data show CDR1 as ENHRY and CDR2 as SYGVKD. This CDR3 is built from 16 residues. Unmatched junction bases numbered 9, after V lost 7 bases and J lost 3 bases.

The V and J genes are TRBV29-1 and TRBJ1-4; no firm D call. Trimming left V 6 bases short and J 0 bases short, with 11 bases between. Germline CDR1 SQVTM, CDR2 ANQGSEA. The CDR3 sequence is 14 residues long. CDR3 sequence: CSVRRLSTNEKLFF. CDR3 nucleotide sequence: TGCAGCGTCAGAAGGCTGTCAACTAATGAAAAACTGTTTTTT.

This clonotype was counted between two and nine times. As DNA, the CDR3 is TGTGCCAGCAGTTACGTGACAGGAGGGGGTCTGAACATCTACGAGCAGTACTTC. Amino acid sequence: CASSYVTGGGLNIYEQYF. The gene calls are TRBV6-2 or TRBV6-3 and TRBJ2-7, with D perhaps being TRBD1 or TRBD2 (6 bases each). Germline V gene sequence: CDR1 MNHEY, CDR2 SVGEGT. Trimming removed 2 bases at V and 3 bases at J, with 23 bases between. CDR3 length: 18 residues.

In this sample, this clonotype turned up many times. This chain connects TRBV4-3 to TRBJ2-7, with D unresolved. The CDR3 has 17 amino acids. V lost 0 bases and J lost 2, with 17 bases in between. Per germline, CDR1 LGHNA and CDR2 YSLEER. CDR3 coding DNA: TGCGCCAGCAGCCAAGAAAGAGGAGCCCTATCAACCTACGAGCAGTACTTC. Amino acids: CASSQERGALSTYEQYF.

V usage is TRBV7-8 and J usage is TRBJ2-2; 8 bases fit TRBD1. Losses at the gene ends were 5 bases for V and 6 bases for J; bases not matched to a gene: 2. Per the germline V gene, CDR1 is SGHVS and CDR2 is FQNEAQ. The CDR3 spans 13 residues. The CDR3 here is CASSPTGAGELFF. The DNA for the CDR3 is TGTGCCAGCAGCCCGACAGGGGCCGGGGAGCTGTTTTTT.

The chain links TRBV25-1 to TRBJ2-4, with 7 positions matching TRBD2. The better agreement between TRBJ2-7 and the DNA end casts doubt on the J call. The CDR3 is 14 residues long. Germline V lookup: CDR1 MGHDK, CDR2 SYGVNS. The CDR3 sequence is CASRRTSDRYEQYF. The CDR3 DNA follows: TGTGCCAGCAGACGAACTAGCGATCGCTACGAGCAGTACTTC.

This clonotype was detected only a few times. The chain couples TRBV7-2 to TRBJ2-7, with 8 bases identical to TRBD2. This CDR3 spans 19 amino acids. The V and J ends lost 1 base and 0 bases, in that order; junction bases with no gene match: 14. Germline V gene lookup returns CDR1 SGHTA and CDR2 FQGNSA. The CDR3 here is CASSLVGGRPSGNSYEQYF. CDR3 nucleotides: TGTGCCAGCAGCTTAGTAGGCGGGAGGCCCTCCGGTAACTCCTACGAGCAGTACTTC.